This T cell receptor (delta chain) came from a study of γδ T cells in repeated Plasmodium falciparum infection. Study-wide background: Malian children with intense seasonal malaria exposure were compared with matched Australian children. Some Malian samples span acute malaria episodes; others come from no-transmission periods. Study-level results: Malian children's Vdelta2-negative repertoires appeared more expanded and less diverse than Australians'.

There are 25 residues in the CDR3. With 2 bases clipped from V and 4 bases from J, the junction kept 34 bases outside the gene matches. Germline V CDR1 and CDR2: TSWWSYY, QGS. Vgamma9/Vdelta2+ and Vdelta2-negative gammadelta T cells were flow-sorted from PBMC for bulk sequencing. TCRdb ran CATT on the multiplex PCR reads. Here the sample spans around 86,000 delta-chain clones, around 1.4% being singletons. This clone was picked up a small number of times. The antigen is undetermined. A much larger clone sits a single nucleotide away, making a read error possible. The V gene is TRDV1, the J gene TRDJ1; 10 positions match TRDD3. The receptor's source is a pool of human donors (malaria-infected and uninfected, not separated). The specimen was gamma-delta T cells from blood. CDR3 DNA sequence: TGTGCTCTTGGGGAATCGGGGGCGAAAGGGGATTCCTACGGCGGATGGGGGATACTTTGCGATAAACTCATCTTT. Translation gives CALGESGAKGDSYGGWGILCDKLIF.